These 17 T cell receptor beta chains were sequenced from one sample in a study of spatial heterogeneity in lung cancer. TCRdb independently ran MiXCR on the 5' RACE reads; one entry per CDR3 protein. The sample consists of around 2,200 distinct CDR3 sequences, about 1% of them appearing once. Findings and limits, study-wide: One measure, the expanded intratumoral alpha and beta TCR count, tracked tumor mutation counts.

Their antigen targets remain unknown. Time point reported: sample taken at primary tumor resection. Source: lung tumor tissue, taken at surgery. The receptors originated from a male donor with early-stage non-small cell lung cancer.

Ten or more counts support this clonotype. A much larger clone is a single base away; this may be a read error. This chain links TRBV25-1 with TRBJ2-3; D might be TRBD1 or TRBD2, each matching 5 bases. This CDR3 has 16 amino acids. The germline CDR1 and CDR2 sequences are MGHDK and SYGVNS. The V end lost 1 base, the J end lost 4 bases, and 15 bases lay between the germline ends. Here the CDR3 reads CASSEWDLLRADTQYF. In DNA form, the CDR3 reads TGTGCCAGCAGTGAATGGGACCTGCTACGTGCAGATACGCAGTATTTT.

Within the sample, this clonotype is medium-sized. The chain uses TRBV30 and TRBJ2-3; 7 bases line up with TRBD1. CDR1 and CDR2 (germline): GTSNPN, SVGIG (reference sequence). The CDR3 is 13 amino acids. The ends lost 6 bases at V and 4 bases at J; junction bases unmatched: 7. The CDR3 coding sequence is TGTGCCTGTGACAGGGTAGGGGCAGATACGCAGTATTTT. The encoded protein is CACDRVGADTQYF.

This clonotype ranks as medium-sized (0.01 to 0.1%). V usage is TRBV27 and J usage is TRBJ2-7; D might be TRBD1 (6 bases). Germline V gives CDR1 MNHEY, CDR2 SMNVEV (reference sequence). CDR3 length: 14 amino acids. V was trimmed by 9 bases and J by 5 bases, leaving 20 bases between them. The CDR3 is CASSAGGRFHEQYF. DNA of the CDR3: TGTGCCAGTTCAGCTGGGGGCCGGTTCCACGAGCAGTACTTC.

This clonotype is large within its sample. CDR3 nucleotides: TGCAGTGCTCAGGGTCCCCCAGATACGCAGTATTTT. The encoded protein is CSAQGPPDTQYF. The V gene is TRBV20-1, the J gene TRBJ2-3; a weak D match, TRBD1 (5 bases). With 5 bases removed from V and 4 bases from J, the gap between germline ends came to 10 bases. Germline loops: CDR1 DFQATT, CDR2 SNEGSKA (reference sequence). CDR3 length equals 12 residues.

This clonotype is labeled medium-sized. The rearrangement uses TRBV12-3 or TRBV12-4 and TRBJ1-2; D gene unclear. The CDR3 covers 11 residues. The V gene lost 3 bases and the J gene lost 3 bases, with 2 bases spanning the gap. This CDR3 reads CASSLDYGYTF. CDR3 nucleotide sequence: TGTGCCAGCAGTTTGGACTATGGCTACACCTTC.

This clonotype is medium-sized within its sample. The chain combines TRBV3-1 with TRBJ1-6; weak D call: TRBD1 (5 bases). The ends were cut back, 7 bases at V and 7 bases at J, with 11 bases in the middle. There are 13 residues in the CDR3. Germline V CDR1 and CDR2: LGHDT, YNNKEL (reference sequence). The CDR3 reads CASTQGSNSPLHF. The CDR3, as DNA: TGTGCCAGCACCCAGGGAAGCAATTCACCCCTCCACTTT.

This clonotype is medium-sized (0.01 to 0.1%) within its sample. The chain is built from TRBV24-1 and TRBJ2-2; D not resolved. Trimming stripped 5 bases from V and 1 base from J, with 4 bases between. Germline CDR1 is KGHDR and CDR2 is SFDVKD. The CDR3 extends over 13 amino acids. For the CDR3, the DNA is TGTGCCACCAGTGTGAAGAACACCGGGGAGCTGTTTTTT. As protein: CATSVKNTGELFF.

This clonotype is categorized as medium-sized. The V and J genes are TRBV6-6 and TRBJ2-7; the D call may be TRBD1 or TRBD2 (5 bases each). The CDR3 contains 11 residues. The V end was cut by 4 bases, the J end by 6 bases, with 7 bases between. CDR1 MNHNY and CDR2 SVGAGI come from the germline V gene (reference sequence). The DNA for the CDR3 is TGTGCCAGCAGTTTTGGGGGCGAGCAGTACTTC. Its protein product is CASSFGGEQYF.

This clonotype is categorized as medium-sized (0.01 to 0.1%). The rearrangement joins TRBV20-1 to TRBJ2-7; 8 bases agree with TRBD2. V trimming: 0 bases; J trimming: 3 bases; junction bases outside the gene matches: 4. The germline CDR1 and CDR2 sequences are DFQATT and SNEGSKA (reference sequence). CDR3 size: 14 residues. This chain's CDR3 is CSAREGLDVYEQYF. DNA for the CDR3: TGCAGTGCTAGAGAGGGACTAGATGTCTACGAGCAGTACTTC.

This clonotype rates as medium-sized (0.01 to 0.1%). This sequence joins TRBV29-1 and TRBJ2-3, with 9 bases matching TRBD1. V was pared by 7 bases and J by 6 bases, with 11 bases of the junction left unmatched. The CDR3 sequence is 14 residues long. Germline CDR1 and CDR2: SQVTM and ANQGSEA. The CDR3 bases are TGCAGCGCTCCCCTCCTGGGACAGGGCGATACGCAGTATTTT. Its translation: CSAPLLGQGDTQYF.

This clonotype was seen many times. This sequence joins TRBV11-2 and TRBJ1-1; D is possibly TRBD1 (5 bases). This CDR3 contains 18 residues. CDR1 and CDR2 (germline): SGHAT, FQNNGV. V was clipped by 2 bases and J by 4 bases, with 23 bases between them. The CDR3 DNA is TGTGCCAGCAGCTTATCAGTCATCCTCGGCGGGCAGGGCACTGAAGCTTTCTTT. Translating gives CASSLSVILGGQGTEAFF.

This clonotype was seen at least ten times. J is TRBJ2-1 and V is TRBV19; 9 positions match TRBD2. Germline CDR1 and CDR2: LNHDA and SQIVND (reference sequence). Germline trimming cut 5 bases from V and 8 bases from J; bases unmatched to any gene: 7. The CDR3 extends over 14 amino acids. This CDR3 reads CASSSRGGADEQFF. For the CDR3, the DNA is TGTGCCAGTAGTTCGCGGGGGGGGGCGGATGAGCAGTTCTTC.

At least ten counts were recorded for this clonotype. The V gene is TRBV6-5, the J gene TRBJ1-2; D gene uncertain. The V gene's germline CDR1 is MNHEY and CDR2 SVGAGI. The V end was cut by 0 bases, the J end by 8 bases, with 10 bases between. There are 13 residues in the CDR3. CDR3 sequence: CASSYSRYQGYTF. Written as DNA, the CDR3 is TGTGCCAGCAGTTACTCACGATACCAGGGCTACACCTTC.

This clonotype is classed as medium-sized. CDR3 region: CASSQVLSFSTDTQYF. The CDR3 bases are TGTGCCAGCAGCCAAGTTCTCTCCTTTAGCACAGATACGCAGTATTTT. The genes are TRBV14 and TRBJ2-3; D is undetermined. The V and J ends lost 1 base and 0 bases respectively, with 11 bases between them. The germline CDR1 and CDR2 sequences are SGHDN and FVKESK. CDR3 length: 16 residues. Supplemented by reference TRBV14 and TRBJ2-3, the full variable domain reads EAGVTQFPSHSVIEKGQTVTLRCDPISGHDNLYWYRRVMGKEIKFLLHFVKESKQDESGMPNNRFLAERTGGTYSTLKVQPAELEDSGVYFCASSQVLSFSTDTQYFGPGTRLTVL.

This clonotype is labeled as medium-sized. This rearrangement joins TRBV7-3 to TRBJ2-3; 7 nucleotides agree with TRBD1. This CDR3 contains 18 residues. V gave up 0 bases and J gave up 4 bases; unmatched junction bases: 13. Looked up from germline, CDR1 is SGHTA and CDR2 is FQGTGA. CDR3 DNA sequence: TGTGCCAGCAGCTTAACGGGGGACAGCAATAGTCCAGCAGATACGCAGTATTTT. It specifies CASSLTGDSNSPADTQYF.

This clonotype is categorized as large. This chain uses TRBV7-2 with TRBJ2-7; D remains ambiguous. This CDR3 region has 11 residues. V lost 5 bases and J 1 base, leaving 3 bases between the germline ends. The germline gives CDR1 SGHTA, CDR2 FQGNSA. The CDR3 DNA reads TGTGCCAGCAGCCTATCCTACGAGCAGTACTTC. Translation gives CASSLSYEQYF.

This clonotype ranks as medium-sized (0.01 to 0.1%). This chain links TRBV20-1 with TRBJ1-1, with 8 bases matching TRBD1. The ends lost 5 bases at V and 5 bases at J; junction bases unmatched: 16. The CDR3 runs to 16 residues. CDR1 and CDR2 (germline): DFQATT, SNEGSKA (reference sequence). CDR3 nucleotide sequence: TGCAGTGCTGAGGGGATCAGGACAGGGCGAGGGACTGAAGCTTTCTTT. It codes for CSAEGIRTGRGTEAFF.